This TCR beta chain was recovered during a study of blood T cell repertoires in COVID-19. For the study at large: There were acute and convalescent COVID-19 samples, and they came from the United States, Italy and Spain. The analysed material was cDNA or gDNA that came from T cells, B-cell-depleted T cells, or PBMCs.

Original processing notes: Nucleated cell number was recorded as an estimate derived from reference gene primer amplification. Method: immunoSEQ multiplex PCR; TCRdb's copy keeps in-frame clones and lacks some. V, J and clone size reflect that table, while D and trimming were determined from the DNA. The repertoire holds 50,000 or so clones, with approximately 85% as singletons. Germline assignment: CDR1 GTSNPN and CDR2 SVGIG (reference sequence). This CDR3 is built from 14 residues. The sequencing input was peripheral blood. The TCR originated in a human donor in a cohort sampled during active COVID-19. The V and J genes are TRBV30 and TRBJ1-6; possibly TRBD1 for D (6 bases). The CDR3 DNA is TGTGTTACTTCACAGGGCGTCAATGGTTCACCCCTCCACTTT. Translating gives CVTSQGVNGSPLHF.